The 2 T cell receptor beta chains below were found in one sample sequenced in a study of PD-1 blockade in classical Hodgkin lymphoma (dated by TCRdb to the early 2020s). Explained via the paper, the time point label denotes: cycle 1 day 1 (C1D1), immediately before nivolumab initiation. Relapse after autologous stem cell transplantation had occurred in all trial patients, and cohorts A, B and C were distinguished by prior brentuximab vedotin exposure. Libraries were built with the immunoSEQ multiplex PCR assay. The clones in this table, taken by TCRdb from immuneACCESS, are in-frame only. Not every clone is retained; where verified, under half of the shortfall comes from an unresolved V gene, and the cause of the rest is unknown. The sample has about 97,000 clones on record, over 80% of them singletons. Over 9% of the sample rests with the top ten. The source was peripheral blood mononuclear cells (PBMCs), collected at baseline. Every receptor here comes from a human donor with classical Hodgkin lymphoma.

This clone was counted a single time. V usage is TRBV7-8 and J usage is TRBJ1-5; perhaps TRBD1 as D (6 bases). V dropped 5 bases and J dropped 7 bases, with 15 bases sitting between them. Germline V gene data show CDR1 as SGHVS and CDR2 as FQNEAQ. The length of the CDR3 is 14 residues. In nucleotides, the CDR3 is TGTGCCAGCAGCACTAACCTACAGGGCCAGCCCCAGCATTTT. The encoded protein is CASSTNLQGQPQHF.

The chain carries TRBV7-9 and TRBJ2-2; 7 positions match TRBD1. CDR3 size: 14 residues. The V gene end was trimmed by 5 bases and the J gene end by 5 bases; junction bases not matched to a gene: 5. Germline V gene sequence: CDR1 SEHNR, CDR2 FQNEAQ (reference sequence). The CDR3 DNA reads TGTGCCAGCAGCCACCGACAGGGAACCGGGGAGCTGTTTTTT. It is translated as CASSHRQGTGELFF.